A single sample is the source of the 30 T cell receptor beta chains below, sequenced in a study of T cells in localized non-small cell lung cancer. This table comes from immunoSEQ multiplex PCR, and its TCRdb copy is limited to in-frame clones, with some not included. The table has around 18,000 clones, around 86% seen once; the top ten hold about 25%. Sequenced material: peripheral blood, taken before any cancer treatment. The origin of the receptors is a female donor of 60 years or more with stage I lung adenocarcinoma.

The gene calls are TRBV5-6 and TRBJ2-3, with 7 bases aligning to TRBD2. Looked up from germline, CDR1 is SGHDT and CDR2 is YYEEEE. CDR3 length equals 14 residues. The V gene end was trimmed by 4 bases and the J gene end by 5 bases; junction bases not matched to a gene: 7. The CDR3 here is CASSPRTGGDTQYF. CDR3 DNA: TGTGCCAGCAGCCCTCGGACGGGGGGAGATACGCAGTATTTT.

The V gene is TRBV15, the J gene TRBJ1-6; no clear D. Germline CDR1 and CDR2: LNHNV and YYDKDF (reference sequence). Trimming took off 3 bases at V and 7 bases at J, with 13 bases between the two ends. The CDR3 spans 15 residues. CDR3 sequence (DNA): TGTGCCACCAGCAGGGGTTCTCCTAGGAATTCACCCCTCCACTTT. Its translation is CATSRGSPRNSPLHF.

The V call is TRBV11-1, the J call TRBJ1-2; 7 nucleotides match TRBD1. V was pared by 5 bases and J by 6 bases, with 12 bases of the junction left unmatched. The germline gives CDR1 SGHAT, CDR2 FQDESV (reference sequence). This CDR3 has 15 amino acids. The CDR3 loop reads CASSPRQGGRDGYTF. The CDR3, as DNA: TGTGCCAGCAGCCCCCGACAGGGAGGTCGGGATGGCTACACCTTC.

The chain joins TRBV5-6 to TRBJ1-5, with D uncertain. V lost 5 bases to trimming and J lost 3 bases, with 12 bases between them. Germline CDR1 reads SGHDT; CDR2 reads YYEEEE. The CDR3 is made up of 14 amino acids. The chain's CDR3 is CASSSWHLNQPQHF. The CDR3 DNA is TGTGCCAGCAGTTCTTGGCACCTCAATCAGCCCCAGCATTTT. The full variable domain, in which reference TRBV5-6 and TRBJ1-5 provide the parts outside the CDR3, is DAGVTQSPTHLIKTRGQQVTLRCSPKSGHDTVSWYQQALGQGPQFIFQYYEEEERQRGNFPDRFSGHQFPNYSSELNVNALLLGDSALYLCASSSWHLNQPQHFGDGTRLSIL.

The J gene is TRBJ1-2, the V gene TRBV12-5; 9 bases align to TRBD1. CDR1 and CDR2 from the germline V gene are LGHNT and FRNRAP. The CDR3 length is 14 residues. The trim removed 6 bases at V and 7 bases at J, leaving 9 bases unmatched. CDR3: CASGIGQGFGGYTF. The CDR3 DNA follows: TGTGCTAGTGGGATCGGACAGGGGTTTGGTGGCTACACCTTC.

The V call is TRBV7-3, the J call TRBJ2-1; 8 bases agree with TRBD2. The CDR3 is 15 residues long. Per germline, CDR1 SGHTA and CDR2 FQGTGA. The V segment lost 5 bases and the J segment 4 bases; nucleotides outside the gene matches: 7. The CDR3 sequence is CASSPSGGVYNEQFF. The CDR3 DNA follows: TGTGCCAGCAGCCCCAGCGGGGGCGTTTACAATGAGCAGTTCTTC.

This sequence joins TRBV27 and TRBJ1-2; D is undetermined. Germline V CDR1 and CDR2: MNHEY, SMNVEV (reference sequence). Trimming took off 5 bases at V and 5 bases at J, with 18 bases between the two ends. CDR3 size: 15 residues. CDR3 DNA: TGTGCCAGCAGTATCCTACCCAATGGGTGGTATGGCTACACCTTC. Its protein is CASSILPNGWYGYTF.

CDR3 loop: CASSSSISSEQYF. Written as DNA, the CDR3 is TGTGCCAGCAGCTCGAGTATCTCGAGCGAGCAGTACTTC. The chain is built from TRBV7-6 and TRBJ2-7, with no clear D. Trimming took off 4 bases at V and 6 bases at J, with 13 bases between the two ends. Per the germline V gene, CDR1 is SGHVS and CDR2 is FNYEAQ. The CDR3 is 13 amino acids.

The V and J genes are TRBV5-1 and TRBJ1-3; D gene unclear. V lost 0 bases and J lost 0, with 13 bases in between. The germline gives CDR1 SGHRS, CDR2 YFSETQ. The CDR3 is 17 amino acids. The CDR3 spells CASSLEGRANSGNTIYF. Written as DNA, the CDR3 is TGCGCCAGCAGCTTGGAAGGGAGGGCCAACTCTGGAAACACCATATATTTT.

The chain links TRBV19 to TRBJ1-4, with 7 bases lining up with TRBD1. Germline values: CDR1 LNHDA, CDR2 SQIVND (reference sequence). This CDR3 spans 20 amino acids. With 6 bases clipped from V and 0 bases from J, the junction kept 19 bases outside the gene matches. DNA for the CDR3: TGTGCCAGTAGCCAAAGTGGTGTACAGGGGACTTTTGCAACTAATGAAAAACTGTTTTTT. It codes for CASSQSGVQGTFATNEKLFF.

V gene TRBV10-3 combines with J gene TRBJ2-1; 9 nucleotides line up with TRBD2. The V gene's germline CDR1 is ENHRY and CDR2 SYGVKD. Unmatched junction bases numbered 4, after V lost 0 bases and J lost 7 bases. The CDR3 length is 15 residues. The CDR3 DNA reads as TGTGCCATCAGTGAGTCGAGAACTAGCGGGAATGAGCAGTTCTTC. As protein: CAISESRTSGNEQFF.

V and J are TRBV18 and TRBJ1-1; D remains ambiguous. The CDR3 is made up of 15 amino acids. V lost 2 bases and J 4 bases, leaving 14 bases between the germline ends. Per the germline V gene, CDR1 is KGHSH and CDR2 is LQKENI. The DNA of the CDR3 is TGTGCCAGCTCACCAGGGTCAGGCAGTGGCACTGAAGCTTTCTTT. Encoded protein: CASSPGSGSGTEAFF.

The chain joins TRBV6-6 to TRBJ1-6; D is unclear. CDR1 and CDR2 (germline): MNHNY, SVGAGI (reference sequence). Trimming took 6 bases from V and 7 from J, leaving 7 bases between them. The CDR3 runs 12 residues. The CDR3 sequence is CASSSTNSPLHF. Written as DNA, the CDR3 is TGTGCCAGCAGCTCCACCAATTCACCCCTCCACTTT.

The chain employs TRBV25-1 and TRBJ1-3; D uncertain. CDR1 is MGHDK, CDR2 SYGVNS, per germline. This CDR3 is 14 amino acids long. The V gene lost 3 bases and the J gene lost 4 bases, with 10 bases spanning the gap. DNA for the CDR3: TGTGCCAGCAGTGATAATCTCTTGGGAAACACCATATATTTT. Translated: CASSDNLLGNTIYF.

This clone was counted once. V is TRBV19 and J is TRBJ1-5, with 7 bases lining up with TRBD1. V shed 6 bases and J 5 bases; nucleotides not matched to a gene: 1. The CDR3 sequence is 12 residues long. Germline CDR1 LNHDA, CDR2 SQIVND (reference sequence). Here the CDR3 DNA reads TGTGCCAGTAGAGACAGGGATCAGCCCCAGCATTTT. Translated, it gives CASRDRDQPQHF.

The chain carries TRBV10-3 and TRBJ2-7; unclear D gene. Germline values: CDR1 ENHRY, CDR2 SYGVKD. CDR3 length: 13 residues. Trimming removed 10 bases from V and 0 bases from J, with 13 bases in between. This CDR3 is CASSPLSSYEQYF. As DNA, the CDR3 is TGTGCCAGCAGCCCCCTTAGCTCCTACGAGCAGTACTTC.

This clone was recorded once. In DNA form, the CDR3 reads TGTGCCAGCAGCACCAACCAACGGAAGGAGTACACTGAAGCTTTCTTT. Translating it yields CASSTNQRKEYTEAFF. The J gene is TRBJ1-1, the V gene TRBV7-9, with no clear D. Germline V lookup: CDR1 SEHNR, CDR2 FQNEAQ (reference sequence). Trimming shortened V by 5 bases and J by 3 bases, and 19 bases separated the two germline ends. The CDR3 spans 16 residues. Full variable domain (outside the CDR3, taken from reference TRBV7-9 and TRBJ1-1): DTGVSQNPRHKITKRGQNVTFRCDPISEHNRLYWYRQTLGQGPEFLTYFQNEAQLEKSRLLSDRFSAERPKGSFSTLEIQRTEQGDSAMYLCASSTNQRKEYTEAFFGQGTRLTVV.

This chain uses TRBV9 with TRBJ2-3; no clear D gene. V was cut by 0 bases and J by 4 bases, with 9 bases left in between. The CDR3 runs 14 residues. Germline CDR1 SGDLS, CDR2 YYNGEE. In nucleotides, the CDR3 is TGTGCCAGCAGCGTAGCTTGGACCGCAGATACGCAGTATTTT. This codes for CASSVAWTADTQYF. The variable domain in full, completed from reference TRBV9 and TRBJ2-3, reads DSGVTQTPKHLITATGQRVTLRCSPRSGDLSVYWYQQSLDQGLQFLIQYYNGEERAKGNILERFSAQQFPDLHSELNLSSLELGDSALYFCASSVAWTADTQYFGPGTRLTVL.

This sequence joins TRBV27 and TRBJ1-6; D not certain. The V end was cut by 3 bases, the J end by 5 bases, with 17 bases between. This CDR3 spans 17 amino acids. Germline V lookup: CDR1 MNHEY, CDR2 SMNVEV (reference sequence). The CDR3 DNA reads TGTGCCAGCAGTTTGGGCAGATCATCCTGGGATAATTCACCCCTCCACTTT. It specifies CASSLGRSSWDNSPLHF.

The chain recombines TRBV5-1 with TRBJ1-2; D perhaps matches TRBD1 (5 bases). The CDR3 is made up of 13 amino acids. The V end was cut by 2 bases, the J end by 2 bases, with 7 bases between. CDR1 and CDR2 from the germline V gene are SGHRS and YFSETQ. The DNA for the CDR3 is TGCGCCAGCAGCTTCCAGGGCAACTATGGCTACACCTTC. Protein sequence: CASSFQGNYGYTF.

This clone was observed once. The genes are TRBV10-2 and TRBJ2-1, with TRBD1 identical over 8 bases. V lost 0 bases and J lost 4; bases outside the gene matches: 2. The CDR3 is 15 residues long. CDR1 and CDR2 from the germline V gene are WSHSY and SAAADI. In nucleotides, the CDR3 is TGCGCCAGCAGTGAGTCCGGGACAGGTTACAATGAGCAGTTCTTC. Protein sequence: CASSESGTGYNEQFF.

This chain links TRBV30 with TRBJ2-1; 8 nucleotides agree with TRBD2. The germline V gene has CDR1 GTSNPN and CDR2 SVGIG (reference sequence). This CDR3 has 14 residues. V lost 3 bases, J lost 10 bases, and 11 bases stayed unmatched. The CDR3 region is CAWRQAGANHEQFF. DNA of the CDR3: TGTGCCTGGAGGCAAGCGGGGGCCAACCACGAGCAGTTCTTC.

The chain couples TRBV19 to TRBJ1-5, with TRBD1 as a possible D gene (6 bases). The CDR3 spans 13 residues. Germline V gives CDR1 LNHDA, CDR2 SQIVND (reference sequence). The V and J ends lost 4 bases and 6 bases respectively, with 10 bases between them. The CDR3 spells CASSRGAGQPQHF. DNA of the CDR3: TGTGCCAGTAGTAGGGGGGCAGGTCAGCCCCAGCATTTT.

V and J are TRBV7-2 and TRBJ2-4; D is uncertain. Germline assignment: CDR1 SGHTA and CDR2 FQGNSA. The V end was cut by 3 bases, the J end by 7 bases, with 1 base between. The CDR3 runs to 10 residues. CDR3: CASSLNIQYF. DNA of the CDR3: TGTGCCAGCAGCTTGAACATTCAGTACTTC.

The chain couples TRBV21-1 to TRBJ1-4; TRBD1, as called in the table, went unchecked against the DNA. TRBV21-1 has pseudogene status. The CDR3 contains 16 residues. CDR3: CASTKDPTGAPGELFF. The CDR3 coding sequence is TGTGCCAGCACCAAGGACCCGACAGGTGCCCCTGGGGAACTGTTTTTT.

The chain carries TRBV19 and TRBJ2-5; D perhaps matches TRBD2 (6 bases). Germline V gene lookup returns CDR1 LNHDA and CDR2 SQIVND (reference sequence). Trimming left V 5 bases short and J 4 bases short, with 17 bases between. The CDR3 runs to 15 residues. CDR3 bases: TGTGCCAGTAGTCCCTGGGACTTGAGGGGAGAGACCCAGTACTTC. Translated: CASSPWDLRGETQYF.

The V gene is TRBV6-6, the J gene TRBJ2-7, with 7 positions matching TRBD1. The CDR3 contains 13 residues. Looked up from germline, CDR1 is MNHNY and CDR2 is SVGAGI (reference sequence). The trim removed 6 bases at V and 3 bases at J, leaving 5 bases unmatched. The CDR3 DNA follows: TGTGCCAGCAGCCCTAGACAGGGCTACGAGCAGTACTTC. Its protein is CASSPRQGYEQYF.

In its sample, this clone was seen a few times. The rearrangement links TRBV27 to TRBJ1-2; perhaps TRBD1 as D (6 bases). The CDR3 has 15 residues. Trimming removed 5 bases from V and 4 bases from J, with 17 bases in between. CDR1 is MNHEY and CDR2 is SMNVEV in the germline V gene (reference sequence). The CDR3 sequence: CASSEDSEVVYGYTF. DNA for the CDR3: TGTGCCAGCAGTGAGGACAGCGAGGTGGTCTATGGCTACACCTTC.

The chain has TRBV11-1 and TRBJ1-1, with 8 bases aligning to TRBD1. V shed 5 bases, J shed 2 bases, and the junction held 10 bases outside the gene matches. The germline V gene encodes CDR1 SGHAT and CDR2 FQDESV (reference sequence). This CDR3 is 16 amino acids long. CDR3 sequence (DNA): TGTGCCAGCAGCCGCGGACAGGGAGGAAGAAACACTGAAGCTTTCTTT. Amino acids: CASSRGQGGRNTEAFF.

This chain joins TRBV21-1 and TRBJ1-2; the table gives TRBD1 as D, unverified against the DNA. TRBV21-1 is a listed pseudogene. There are 17 residues in the CDR3. The CDR3 loop is CASTNRDRGLWDYGYTF. The CDR3 DNA sequence: TGTGCCAGCACCAACCGGGACAGGGGGCTTTGGGACTATGGCTACACCTTC.